This T cell receptor (beta chain) is drawn from a study of T cell clonality in common variable immunodeficiency. Equal genomic DNA amounts from CVID and control samples were sequenced. Data came from immunoSEQ multiplex PCR; TCRdb stores just in-frame clones and leaves some out. The sample shows around 55,000 clones, none of them appearing just once. Germline V gives CDR1 SGHVS, CDR2 FQNEAQ. The CDR3 contains 16 residues. This clone was seen a handful of times. Its specificity is unknown. The missing CDR3 end, 3 residues past where the read stops, is filled in from the germline J gene. Patients and controls were mostly of Caucasian heritage. Study-wide results and limits: Reportedly, TCR beta sequences from common variable immunodeficiency showed fewer deletions and N-nucleotide insertions. CVID subjects shared fewer TCRbeta clones than healthy controls did.

Sequencing was carried out using peripheral blood mononuclear cells. This TCR came from a person aged 18-69 years in good health. J is TRBJ2-3 and V is TRBV7-8; 7 bases line up with TRBD2. The DNA read from the CDR3 is TGTGCCAGCAGCCGGACACCGGGACTAAGTAAAGAGACG. It is translated as CASSRTPGLSKET. The CDR3 in its entirety is CASSRTPGLSKETQYF.